This T cell receptor beta chain was observed in a study of blood T cell repertoires in COVID-19. Study-wide context: Both acute and convalescent COVID-19 samples were obtained from the United States, Italy and Spain. PBMCs, B-cell-depleted T cells, or T cells were the source of the cDNA or gDNA that made up the material.

In the authors' workflow: Estimation of nucleated cell counts relied on the amplification of reference gene primers. The assay was immunoSEQ multiplex PCR, and TCRdb's table has in-frame clones only and misses some. The DNA gave D and trimming, while V, J and clone size come from that table. Among around 300,000 clones listed, over 75% were seen once. After removal of 3 bases from V and 4 bases from J, the junction contained 5 bases not matched to a gene. Germline lookup yields CDR1 LNHDA and CDR2 SQIVND (reference sequence). The length of the CDR3 is 15 residues. The chain has TRBV19 and TRBJ1-2; TRBD1 matches at 10 bases. The TCR originated in a man between 18 and 35 years old with active or convalescent COVID-19. Source material: peripheral blood. As DNA, the CDR3 is TGTGCCAGTAGTATCGGGACAGGGGATCTCTATGGCTACACCTTC. This encodes CASSIGTGDLYGYTF.